The 27 T cell receptor beta chains given below trace back to one sample, sequenced in a study of cytomegalovirus exposure and HLA in healthy donors. Both 60 Vbeta primers and 13 Jbeta primers went into the PCR. Using immunoSEQ multiplex PCR, the repertoire was profiled, and TCRdb retains in-frame clones only, with some absent. The sample records 100,000 to 120,000 clones, 80% being singletons. The sample consisted of PBMCs. The receptors derive from a man aged 25-40 years in good health and CMV-seropositive.

This sequence joins TRBV25-1 and TRBJ1-6; no definite D call. Germline assignment: CDR1 MGHDK and CDR2 SYGVNS. V was clipped by 8 bases and J by 2 bases, with 10 bases between them. There are 14 residues in the CDR3. CDR3 sequence reads: CASAPVAYNSPLHF. CDR3 in DNA: TGTGCCAGCGCCCCGGTAGCCTATAATTCACCCCTCCACTTT.

J is TRBJ1-6 and V is TRBV6-4; 9 positions agree with TRBD1. Trimming took 0 bases from V and 6 from J; bases not matched to a gene: 6. Germline-derived CDR1 and CDR2 are MRHNA and SNTAGT. The CDR3 is made up of 17 amino acids. The CDR3 DNA is TGTGCCAGCAGTGACTCTCCAGGGGACAGGGTTAATTCACCCCTCCACTTT. It is translated as CASSDSPGDRVNSPLHF.

The chain links TRBV18 to TRBJ2-5; D is uncertain. Germline assignment: CDR1 KGHSH and CDR2 LQKENI. Trimming took 4 bases from V and 3 from J, leaving 3 bases between them. The CDR3 length is 11 residues. The chain's CDR3 is CASSLKETQYF. CDR3 nucleotide sequence: TGTGCCAGCTCACTAAAAGAGACCCAGTACTTC.

This clone was observed a handful of times. In nucleotides, the CDR3 is TGTGCCAGCAGCTTGAAGATCGCCCGCGGGGACAGGCCAAAGACTGAAGCTTTCTTT. Translated, it gives CASSLKIARGDRPKTEAFF. The chain uses TRBV5-6 and TRBJ1-1; TRBD1 matches at 8 bases. This CDR3 has 19 residues. The germline V gene encodes CDR1 SGHDT and CDR2 YYEEEE. V lost 1 base, J lost 5 bases, and 19 bases stayed unmatched.

The CDR3 reads CASSTWDTNYEQYF. DNA for the CDR3: TGTGCCAGTAGTACATGGGACACTAACTACGAGCAGTACTTC. The chain has TRBV19 and TRBJ2-7; TRBD1 is a possible D gene (6 bases). This CDR3 is 14 amino acids long. The germline CDR1 and CDR2 sequences are LNHDA and SQIVND (reference sequence). V was trimmed by 4 bases and J by 3 bases, leaving 13 bases between them. The full variable domain, its missing parts supplied by reference TRBV19 and TRBJ2-7, is DGGITQSPKYLFRKEGQNVTLSCEQNLNHDAMYWYRQDPGQGLRLIYYSQIVNDFQKGDIAEGYSVSREKKESFPLTVTSAQKNPTAFYLCASSTWDTNYEQYFGPGTRLTVT.

This clone was recorded once. The chain links TRBV30 to TRBJ1-5; D might be TRBD1 (5 bases). The CDR3 has 14 residues. Trimming shortened V by 2 bases and J by 5 bases, and 13 bases separated the two germline ends. Germline-derived CDR1 and CDR2 are GTSNPN and SVGIG (reference sequence). The CDR3 bases are TGTGCCTGGAGTATTGGGACTTATGATCAGCCCCAGCATTTT. Its protein product is CAWSIGTYDQPQHF.

This rearrangement joins TRBV9 to TRBJ2-1; D not certain. The CDR3 runs 14 residues. Trimming took off 4 bases at V and 6 bases at J, with 14 bases between the two ends. Germline loops: CDR1 SGDLS, CDR2 YYNGEE. CDR3 region: CASSPSPGSNEQFF. CDR3 DNA: TGTGCCAGCAGCCCCAGCCCCGGGTCCAATGAGCAGTTCTTC.

The chain recombines TRBV11-2 with TRBJ1-5, with TRBD1 identical over 9 bases. Germline V gene sequence: CDR1 SGHAT, CDR2 FQNNGV. Trimming at V came to 1 base and at J to 2 bases, leaving 0 bases not matched to a gene. The CDR3 extends over 15 amino acids. The CDR3 bases are TGTGCCAGCAGCTTAGGGACAGGGGGCAATCAGCCCCAGCATTTT. Its translation: CASSLGTGGNQPQHF.

This clone was recorded once. The chain couples TRBV28 to TRBJ2-3, with D perhaps matching TRBD2 (5 bases). Germline V gene sequence: CDR1 MDHEN, CDR2 SYDVKM. The CDR3 length is 15 residues. Trimming pared 3 bases from V and 2 bases from J, leaving 12 bases between. The CDR3 DNA reads as TGTGCCAGCAGTTTCGGGGAGCGGAACACAGATACGCAGTATTTT. Its protein is CASSFGERNTDTQYF.

In its sample, this clone was seen once. The chain links TRBV7-9 to TRBJ1-5; 7 bases align to TRBD1. The CDR3 totals 14 residues. The V segment lost 5 bases and the J segment 4 bases; nucleotides outside the gene matches: 5. Germline V CDR1 and CDR2: SEHNR, FQNEAQ (reference sequence). The CDR3 is CASSRDSANQPQHF. As DNA, the CDR3 is TGTGCCAGCAGCCGGGACAGCGCGAATCAGCCCCAGCATTTT.

The genes are TRBV2 and TRBJ2-5; D uncertain. The germline V and J ends were trimmed by 4 bases and 4 bases, with 13 bases remaining between them. The CDR3 extends over 14 amino acids. Germline V gives CDR1 SNHLY, CDR2 FYNNEI. The CDR3 reads CASSVNYLLETQYF. The CDR3 coding sequence is TGTGCCAGCAGTGTTAACTACCTCTTAGAGACCCAGTACTTC.

The table lists this clone with a count of one. The chain couples TRBV27 to TRBJ1-2; D gene ambiguous. The germline V gene has CDR1 MNHEY and CDR2 SMNVEV (reference sequence). The CDR3 has 14 amino acids. The V and J ends lost 1 base and 6 bases respectively, with 12 bases between them. DNA for the CDR3: TGTGCCAGCAGTTTATTAGCGCCTCCGGATGGCTACACCTTC. It yields the protein CASSLLAPPDGYTF.

The chain employs TRBV28 and TRBJ2-7, with D possibly TRBD1 on 6 matching bases. The CDR3 extends over 14 amino acids. The germline CDR1 and CDR2 sequences are MDHEN and SYDVKM. Between the trimmed V and J ends, which lost 4 bases and 7 bases, there was a span of 17 bases. This CDR3 is CASSSPEDRGEQYF. CDR3 sequence (DNA): TGTGCCAGCAGTTCCCCGGAGGATAGGGGGGAGCAGTACTTC.

CDR3 residues: CARSLAVSGRETQYF. The DNA of the CDR3 is TGTGCCAGAAGCTTGGCGGTAAGCGGTCGAGAGACCCAGTACTTC. V gene TRBV5-3 combines with J gene TRBJ2-5, with a possible D match to TRBD2 (5 bases). TRBV5-3 is an open reading frame, and its role is uncertain. The CDR3 is made up of 15 amino acids. V was cut by 0 bases and J by 4 bases, with 13 bases left in between.

In its sample, this clone was seen a few times. This rearrangement joins TRBV18 to TRBJ1-3; 9 bases map to TRBD1. Germline trimming cut 1 base from V and 0 bases from J; bases unmatched to any gene: 4. The CDR3 runs to 17 residues. CDR1 is KGHSH, CDR2 LQKENI, per germline. CDR3 in amino acids: CASSPRGQGLSGNTIYF. DNA for the CDR3: TGTGCCAGCTCACCACGGGGACAGGGACTCTCTGGAAACACCATATATTTT. Full variable domain (rest looked up from reference TRBV18 and TRBJ1-3): NAGVMQNPRHLVRRRGQEARLRCSPMKGHSHVYWYRQLPEEGLKFMVYLQKENIIDESGMPKERFSAEFPKEGPSILRIQQVVRGDSAAYFCASSPRGQGLSGNTIYFGEGSWLTVV.

The chain combines TRBV6-1 with TRBJ1-1; no reliable D call. Trimming left V 1 base short and J 7 bases short, with 10 bases between. The CDR3 loop spans 13 amino acids. The V gene's germline CDR1 is MNHNS and CDR2 SASEGT. As DNA, the CDR3 is TGTGCCAGCAGTGAAGTAGGAGGAATTGAAGCTTTCTTT. It codes for CASSEVGGIEAFF.

This sequence joins TRBV10-1 and TRBJ1-6, with D possibly TRBD1 on 6 matching bases. The CDR3 has 16 amino acids. The germline V gene encodes CDR1 WNHNN and CDR2 SYGVQD (reference sequence). Between the trimmed V and J ends, which lost 3 bases and 8 bases, there was a span of 17 bases. CDR3 region: CASSDQVRGFDSPLHF. The CDR3 nucleotides are TGCGCCAGCAGTGATCAGGTCAGGGGATTCGATTCACCCCTCCACTTT.

This chain joins TRBV30 and TRBJ1-5; the D gene is possibly TRBD1 (5 bases). CDR1 and CDR2 from the germline V gene are GTSNPN and SVGIG (reference sequence). This CDR3 is built from 14 residues. With 4 bases removed from V and 0 bases from J, the gap between germline ends came to 10 bases. CDR3 in DNA: TGTGCCTGGAACGGGGGGAATAGCAATCAGCCCCAGCATTTT. Its protein product is CAWNGGNSNQPQHF.

The V call is TRBV27, the J call TRBJ1-2; 11 nucleotides match TRBD1. The CDR3 is made up of 15 amino acids. CDR1 is MNHEY, CDR2 SMNVEV, per germline (reference sequence). The ends lost 2 bases at V and 6 bases at J; junction bases unmatched: 5. This chain's CDR3 is CASSLGQGAGDGYTF. The DNA of the CDR3 is TGTGCCAGCAGTTTAGGACAGGGGGCGGGGGATGGCTACACCTTC.

V is TRBV2 and J is TRBJ1-5; perhaps TRBD1 as D (6 bases). Germline CDR1 SNHLY, CDR2 FYNNEI. The CDR3 runs to 14 residues. V was cut by 5 bases and J by 5 bases, with 13 bases left in between. The CDR3 is CASSPQGSDQPQHF. CDR3 nucleotides: TGTGCCAGCAGTCCTCAGGGGTCGGATCAGCCCCAGCATTTT.

The J gene is TRBJ2-5, the V gene TRBV7-9, with TRBD1 as a possible D gene (6 bases). The CDR3 has 17 residues. The germline gives CDR1 SEHNR, CDR2 FQNEAQ (reference sequence). Trimming removed 0 bases at V and 0 bases at J, with 14 bases between. CDR3 DNA sequence: TGTGCCAGCAGCTTAGCAAACAGGGACCTTTACCAAGAGACCCAGTACTTC. This translates into CASSLANRDLYQETQYF.

CDR3: CASRSPGQGGELFF. The CDR3 nucleotides are TGCGCCAGCAGGTCCCCGGGACAGGGAGGGGAGCTGTTTTTT. J is TRBJ2-2 and V is TRBV4-1; 9 nucleotides agree with TRBD1. In germline, CDR1 is MGHRA, CDR2 YSYEKL. The CDR3 is 14 residues long. Unmatched junction bases numbered 7, after V lost 6 bases and J lost 8 bases.

V and J are TRBV5-5 and TRBJ1-2; TRBD1 agrees at 7 bases. There are 14 residues in the CDR3. V shed 4 bases and J 4 bases; nucleotides not matched to a gene: 7. Germline CDR1 and CDR2: SGHKS and YYEKEE (reference sequence). CDR3 residues: CASSLVQGGYGYTF. Written as DNA, the CDR3 is TGTGCCAGCAGCCTCGTGCAGGGGGGCTATGGCTACACCTTC. Looking up the rest from reference TRBV5-5 and TRBJ1-2 gives the full variable domain: DAGVTQSPTHLIKTRGQQVTLRCSPISGHKSVSWYQQVLGQGPQFIFQYYEKEERGRGNFPDRFSARQFPNYSSELNVNALLLGDSALYLCASSLVQGGYGYTFGSGTRLTVV.

The chain uses TRBV27 and TRBJ1-2, with D hard to call. V gave up 5 bases and J gave up 6 bases, with 19 bases separating them. This CDR3 contains 15 residues. Germline assignment: CDR1 MNHEY and CDR2 SMNVEV (reference sequence). The CDR3 is CASSPGGVGGNGYTF. Here the CDR3 DNA reads TGTGCCAGCAGTCCAGGCGGGGTGGGAGGTAATGGCTACACCTTC.

J is TRBJ2-2 and V is TRBV4-2; 7 nucleotides match TRBD1. V lost 0 bases to trimming and J lost 1 base; unmatched junction nucleotides: 11. CDR3 length: 19 amino acids. Germline values: CDR1 LGHNA, CDR2 YNFKEQ. The chain's CDR3 is CASSQDRQGLIKNTGELFF. The CDR3 nucleotides are TGTGCCAGCAGCCAAGACCGACAGGGTTTGATCAAGAACACCGGGGAGCTGTTTTTT.

The gene calls are TRBV5-6 and TRBJ2-1; D is uncertain. The CDR3 spans 14 residues. V was clipped by 5 bases and J by 4 bases, with 13 bases between them. Germline CDR1 SGHDT, CDR2 YYEEEE. The CDR3 loop is CASSYTDGYNEQFF. Written as DNA, the CDR3 is TGTGCCAGCAGTTATACTGACGGGTACAATGAGCAGTTCTTC.

This clone showed up just once. The chain couples TRBV7-6 to TRBJ2-7, with 8 bases identical to TRBD1. The V gene's germline CDR1 is SGHVS and CDR2 FNYEAQ. This CDR3 is built from 13 residues. V lost 4 bases, J lost 6 bases, and 5 bases stayed unmatched. This CDR3 is CASSSPDRGEQYF. In nucleotides, the CDR3 is TGTGCCAGCAGCTCACCAGACAGGGGCGAGCAGTACTTC.